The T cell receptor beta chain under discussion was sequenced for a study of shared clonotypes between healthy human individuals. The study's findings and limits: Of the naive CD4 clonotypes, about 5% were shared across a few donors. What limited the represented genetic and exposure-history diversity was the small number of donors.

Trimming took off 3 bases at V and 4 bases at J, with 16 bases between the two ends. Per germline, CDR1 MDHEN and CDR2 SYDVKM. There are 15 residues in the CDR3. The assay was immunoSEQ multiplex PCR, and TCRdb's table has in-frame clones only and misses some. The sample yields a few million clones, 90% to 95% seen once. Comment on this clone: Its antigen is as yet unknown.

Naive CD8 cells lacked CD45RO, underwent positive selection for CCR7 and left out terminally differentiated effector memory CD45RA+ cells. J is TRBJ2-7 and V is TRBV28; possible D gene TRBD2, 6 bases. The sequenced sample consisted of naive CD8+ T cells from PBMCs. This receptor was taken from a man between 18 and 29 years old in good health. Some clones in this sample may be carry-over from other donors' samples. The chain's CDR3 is CASSLSRDLIYEQYF. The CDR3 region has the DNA TGTGCCAGCAGTTTGAGCCGGGACTTAATTTACGAGCAGTACTTC. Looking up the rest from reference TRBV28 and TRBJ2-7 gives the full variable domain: DVKVTQSSRYLVKRTGEKVFLECVQDMDHENMFWYRQDPGLGLRLIYFSYDVKMKEKGDIPEGYSVSREKKERFSLILESASTNQTSMYLCASSLSRDLIYEQYFGPGTRLTVT.